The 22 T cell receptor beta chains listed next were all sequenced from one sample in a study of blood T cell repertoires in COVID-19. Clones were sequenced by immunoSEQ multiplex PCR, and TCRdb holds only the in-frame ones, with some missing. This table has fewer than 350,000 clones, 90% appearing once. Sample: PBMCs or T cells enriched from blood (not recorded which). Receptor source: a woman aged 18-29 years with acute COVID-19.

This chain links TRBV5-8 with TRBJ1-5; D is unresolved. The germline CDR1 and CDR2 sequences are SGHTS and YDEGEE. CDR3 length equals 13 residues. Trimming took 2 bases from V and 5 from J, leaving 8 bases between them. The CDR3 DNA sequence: TGTGCCAGCAGCTTTGGCGGTTATCAGCCCCAGCATTTT. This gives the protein CASSFGGYQPQHF.

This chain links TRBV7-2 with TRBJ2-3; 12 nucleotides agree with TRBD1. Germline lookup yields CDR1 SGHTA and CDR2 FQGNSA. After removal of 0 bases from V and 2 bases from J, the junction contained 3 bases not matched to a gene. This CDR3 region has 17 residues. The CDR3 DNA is TGTGCCAGCAGCTTAGCGGGGGGACAGGGGGCCACAGATACGCAGTATTTT. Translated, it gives CASSLAGGQGATDTQYF.

The chain's CDR3 is CASSFRTAYTGELFF. The CDR3 nucleotides are TGTGCCAGCAGCTTCAGGACAGCGTACACCGGGGAGCTGTTTTTT. The J gene is TRBJ2-2, the V gene TRBV5-5, with D possibly matching TRBD1 (6 bases). The CDR3 sequence is 15 residues long. V was clipped by 2 bases and J by 3 bases, with 11 bases between them. Per the germline V gene, CDR1 is SGHKS and CDR2 is YYEKEE (reference sequence).

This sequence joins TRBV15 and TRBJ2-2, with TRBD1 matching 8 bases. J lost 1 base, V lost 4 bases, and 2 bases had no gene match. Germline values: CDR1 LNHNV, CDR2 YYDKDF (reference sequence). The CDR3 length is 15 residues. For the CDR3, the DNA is TGTGCCACCAGCAAAGACAGGGGGAACACCGGGGAGCTGTTTTTT. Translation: CATSKDRGNTGELFF.

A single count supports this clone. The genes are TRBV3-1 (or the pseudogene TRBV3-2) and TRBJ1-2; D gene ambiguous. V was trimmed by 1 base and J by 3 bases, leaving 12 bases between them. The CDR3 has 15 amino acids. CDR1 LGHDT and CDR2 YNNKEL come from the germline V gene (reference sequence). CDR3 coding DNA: TGTGCCAGCAGCCAAGGGAGGTTCTCGGACTATGGCTACACCTTC. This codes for CASSQGRFSDYGYTF.

CDR3 sequence (DNA): TGCGCCAGCAGCCTGACATTAGCCAAAAACATTCAGTACTTC. Translating gives CASSLTLAKNIQYF. The gene calls are TRBV5-1 and TRBJ2-4; the D is unclear. CDR3 size: 14 residues. Germline CDR1 SGHRS, CDR2 YFSETQ. Trimming took 4 bases from V and 0 from J, leaving 8 bases between them.

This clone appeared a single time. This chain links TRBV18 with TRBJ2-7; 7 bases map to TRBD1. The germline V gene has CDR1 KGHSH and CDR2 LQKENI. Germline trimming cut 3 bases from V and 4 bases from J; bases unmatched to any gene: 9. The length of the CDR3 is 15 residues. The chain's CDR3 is CASSPIQGSGYEQYF. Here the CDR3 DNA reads TGTGCCAGCTCACCGATACAGGGGTCGGGGTACGAGCAGTACTTC.

CDR3 DNA: TGTGCCAGCAGTCGCGGATCCTACGAGCAGTACTTC. Protein sequence: CASSRGSYEQYF. The chain carries TRBV6-1 and TRBJ2-7; D is undetermined. The V end lost 5 bases, the J end lost 1 base, and 6 bases lay between the germline ends. Germline-derived CDR1 and CDR2 are MNHNS and SASEGT. The CDR3 covers 12 residues.

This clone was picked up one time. The CDR3 protein is CASSQAGATNYGYTF. The CDR3 DNA is TGTGCCAGCAGCCAAGCAGGTGCCACGAACTATGGCTACACCTTC. The chain joins TRBV3-1 (or the pseudogene TRBV3-2) to TRBJ1-2; no clear D. CDR1 is LGHDT and CDR2 is YNNKEL in the germline V gene (reference sequence). This CDR3 is 15 amino acids long. V was trimmed by 1 base and J by 2 bases, leaving 11 bases between them.

The CDR3 DNA reads as TGTGCCAGCAGCTTACGGACAGGGGGCTACGAGCAGTACTTC. Amino acid sequence: CASSLRTGGYEQYF. The chain has TRBV7-9 and TRBJ2-7; 10 nucleotides line up with TRBD1. Unmatched junction bases numbered 1, after V lost 2 bases and J lost 3 bases. Germline CDR1 is SEHNR and CDR2 is FQNEAQ (reference sequence). The CDR3 is made up of 14 amino acids.

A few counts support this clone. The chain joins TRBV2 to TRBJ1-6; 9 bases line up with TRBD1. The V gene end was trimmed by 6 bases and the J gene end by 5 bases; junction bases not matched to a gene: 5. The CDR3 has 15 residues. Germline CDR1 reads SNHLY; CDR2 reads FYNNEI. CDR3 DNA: TGTGCCAGCAGGGAGACAGGGGGAGATAATTCACCCCTCCACTTT. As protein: CASRETGGDNSPLHF.

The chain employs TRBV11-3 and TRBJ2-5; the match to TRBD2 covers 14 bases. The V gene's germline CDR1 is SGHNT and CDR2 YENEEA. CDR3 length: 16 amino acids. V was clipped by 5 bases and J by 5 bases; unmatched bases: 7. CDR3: CASSPGTSGSYETQYF. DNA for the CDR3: TGTGCCAGCAGCCCAGGGACTAGCGGGAGTTATGAGACCCAGTACTTC. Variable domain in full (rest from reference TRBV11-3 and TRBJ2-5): EAGVVQSPRYKIIEKKQPVAFWCNPISGHNTLYWYLQNLGQGPELLIRYENEEAVDDSQLPKDRFSAERLKGVDSTLKIQPAELGDSAVYLCASSPGTSGSYETQYFGPGTRLLVL.

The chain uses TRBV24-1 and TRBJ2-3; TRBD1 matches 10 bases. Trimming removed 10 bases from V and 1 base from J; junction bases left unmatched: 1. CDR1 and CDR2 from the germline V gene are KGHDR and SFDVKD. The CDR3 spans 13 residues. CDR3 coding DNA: TGTGCCACAGGGACAGGGGGCACAGATACGCAGTATTTT. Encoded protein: CATGTGGTDTQYF.

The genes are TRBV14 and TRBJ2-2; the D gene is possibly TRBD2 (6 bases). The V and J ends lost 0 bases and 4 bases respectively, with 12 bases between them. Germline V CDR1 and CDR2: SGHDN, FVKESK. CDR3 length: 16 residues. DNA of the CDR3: TGTGCCAGCAGCCAAGAATGGCGGGAAGTCACCGGGGAGCTGTTTTTT. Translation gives CASSQEWREVTGELFF.

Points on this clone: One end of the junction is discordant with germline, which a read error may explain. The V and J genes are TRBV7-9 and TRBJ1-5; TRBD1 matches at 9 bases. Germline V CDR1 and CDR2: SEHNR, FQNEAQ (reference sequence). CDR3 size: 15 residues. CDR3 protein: CASSGSTGGKQPQHF. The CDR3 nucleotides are TGTGCCAGCAGCGGAAGTACAGGGGGCAAACAGCCCCAGCATTTT.

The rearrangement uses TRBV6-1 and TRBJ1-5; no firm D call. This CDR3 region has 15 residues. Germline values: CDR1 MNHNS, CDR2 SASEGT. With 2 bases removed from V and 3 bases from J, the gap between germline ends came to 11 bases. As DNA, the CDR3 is TGTGCCAGCAGTGAACTTTGGAGTGACAATCAGCCCCAGCATTTT. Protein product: CASSELWSDNQPQHF.

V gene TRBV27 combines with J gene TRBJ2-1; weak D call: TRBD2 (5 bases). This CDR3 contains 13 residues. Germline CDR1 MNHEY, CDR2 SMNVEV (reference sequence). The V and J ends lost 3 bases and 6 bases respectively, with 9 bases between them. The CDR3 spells CASSFGETNEQFF. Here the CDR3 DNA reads TGTGCCAGCAGTTTCGGGGAAACCAATGAGCAGTTCTTC.

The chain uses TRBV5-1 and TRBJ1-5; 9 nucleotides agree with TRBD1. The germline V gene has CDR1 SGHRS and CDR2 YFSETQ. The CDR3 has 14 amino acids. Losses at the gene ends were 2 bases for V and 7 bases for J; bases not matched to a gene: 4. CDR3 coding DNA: TGCGCCAGCAGCTTCAGACAGGGGGGGCAGCCCCAGCATTTT. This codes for CASSFRQGGQPQHF. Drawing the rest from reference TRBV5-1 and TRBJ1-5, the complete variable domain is KAGVTQTPRYLIKTRGQQVTLSCSPISGHRSVSWYQQTPGQGLQFLFEYFSETQRNKGNFPGRFSGRQFSNSRSEMNVSTLELGDSALYLCASSFRQGGQPQHFGDGTRLSIL.

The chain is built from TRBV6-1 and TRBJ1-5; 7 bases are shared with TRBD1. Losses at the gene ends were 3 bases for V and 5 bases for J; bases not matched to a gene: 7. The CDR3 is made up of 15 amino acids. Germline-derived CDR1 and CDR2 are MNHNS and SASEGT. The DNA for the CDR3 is TGTGCCAGCAGTGAGAGGCGACAGGGCCATCAGCCCCAGCATTTT. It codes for CASSERRQGHQPQHF.

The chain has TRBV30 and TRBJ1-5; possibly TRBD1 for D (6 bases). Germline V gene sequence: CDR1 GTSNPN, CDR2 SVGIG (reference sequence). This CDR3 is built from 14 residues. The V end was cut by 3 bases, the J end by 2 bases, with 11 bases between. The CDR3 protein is CAWSGAGGNQPQHF. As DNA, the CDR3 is TGTGCCTGGAGCGGGGCAGGGGGCAATCAGCCCCAGCATTTT.

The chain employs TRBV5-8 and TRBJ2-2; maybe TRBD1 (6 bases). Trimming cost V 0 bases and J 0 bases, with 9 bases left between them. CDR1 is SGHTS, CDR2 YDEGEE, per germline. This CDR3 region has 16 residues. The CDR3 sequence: CASSLGTAANTGELFF. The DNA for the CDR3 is TGTGCCAGCAGCTTGGGGACAGCCGCGAACACCGGGGAGCTGTTTTTT.

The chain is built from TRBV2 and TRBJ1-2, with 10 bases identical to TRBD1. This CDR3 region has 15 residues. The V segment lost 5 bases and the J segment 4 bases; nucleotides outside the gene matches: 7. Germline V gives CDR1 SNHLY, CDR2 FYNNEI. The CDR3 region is CASSPDRGRFYGYTF. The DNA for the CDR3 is TGTGCCAGCAGTCCTGACAGGGGGCGCTTCTATGGCTACACCTTC.